This entry concerns a single T cell receptor (beta chain). The antigen is undetermined. The germline gives CDR1 SGDLS, CDR2 YYNGEE. V lost 2 bases and J 2 bases, leaving 18 bases between the germline ends. The CDR3 has 17 amino acids. The data are from a study of T cell responses to AZD1222 COVID-19 vaccine. Broader study findings: Spike as a whole was targeted by vaccine-associated CD4 TCRs, dominant at 160-218 and 743-854. Donor demographics were predominantly white British with a female majority; clonal diversity may be underestimated.

Repertoires were generated with immunoSEQ multiplex PCR, while TCRdb's copy carries only in-frame clones and drops some. Of roughly 200,000 clones detected, approximately 90% appear once; the ten largest clones hold 1.5% to 2%. This sequence joins TRBV9 and TRBJ2-3, with D perhaps matching TRBD1 (5 bases). The sequence came from an adult who received the AZD1222 COVID-19 vaccine. This specimen consisted of peripheral blood, obtained 28 days after the second AZD1222 dose. The CDR3 reads CASSVGFVRGNTDTQYF. Here the CDR3 DNA reads TGTGCCAGCAGCGTCGGTTTTGTTAGGGGCAACACAGATACGCAGTATTTT.